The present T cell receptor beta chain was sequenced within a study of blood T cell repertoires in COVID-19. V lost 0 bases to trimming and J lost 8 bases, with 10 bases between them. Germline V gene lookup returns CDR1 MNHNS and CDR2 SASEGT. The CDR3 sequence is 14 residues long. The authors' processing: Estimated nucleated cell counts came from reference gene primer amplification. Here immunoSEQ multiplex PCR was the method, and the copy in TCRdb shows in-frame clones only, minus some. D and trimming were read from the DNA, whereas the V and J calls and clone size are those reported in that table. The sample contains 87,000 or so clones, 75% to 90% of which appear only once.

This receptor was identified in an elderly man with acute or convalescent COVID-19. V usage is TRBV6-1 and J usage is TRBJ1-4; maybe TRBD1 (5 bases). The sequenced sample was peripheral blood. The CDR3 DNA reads TGTGCCAGCAGTGAAGCGGGGGGGTGGGAAAAACTGTTTTTT. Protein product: CASSEAGGWEKLFF.